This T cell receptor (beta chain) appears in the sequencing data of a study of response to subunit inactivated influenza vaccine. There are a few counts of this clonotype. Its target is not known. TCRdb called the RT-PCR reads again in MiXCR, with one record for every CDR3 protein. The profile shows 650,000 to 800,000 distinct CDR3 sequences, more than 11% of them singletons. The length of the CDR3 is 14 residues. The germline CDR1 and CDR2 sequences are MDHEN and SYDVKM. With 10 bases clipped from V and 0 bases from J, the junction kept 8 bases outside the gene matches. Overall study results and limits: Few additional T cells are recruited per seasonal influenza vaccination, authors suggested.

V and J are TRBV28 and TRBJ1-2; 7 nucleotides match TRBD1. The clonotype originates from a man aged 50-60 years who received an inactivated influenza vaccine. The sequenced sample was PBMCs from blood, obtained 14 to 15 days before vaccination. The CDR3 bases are TGTGCCACCGAACCGACAGGGTCTAACTATGGCTACACCTTC. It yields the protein CATEPTGSNYGYTF.